This record covers a single T cell receptor (beta chain). This sample stems from a study of regulatory and conventional T cells in RAG deficiency. Libraries were prepared by immunoSEQ multiplex PCR; TCRdb keeps only in-frame clonotypes and omits some of them. The repertoire holds fewer than 35,000 clones, around 89% seen once, with roughly an eighth in the top ten. The CDR3 runs 14 residues. Germline V CDR1 and CDR2: SGHAT, FQDESV (reference sequence). V lost 5 bases, J lost 1 base, and 1 base stayed unmatched. These records were also assigned to another study, of regulatory T cells. In that study: The primer mix had 52 TRBV and 13 TRBJ primers.

The TCR originated in a human donor in good health. The material sequenced was CD8+ T cells sorted from blood. The V and J genes are TRBV11-1 and TRBJ2-3, with 9 nucleotides matching TRBD2. The CDR3 is CASSRTSGTDTQYF. CDR3 sequence (DNA): TGTGCCAGCAGCCGGACTAGCGGCACAGATACGCAGTATTTT.